This TCR beta chain was sequenced for a study of T-cell reconstitution after alpha-beta-depleted transplantation in children. Study findings and constraints: Where alpha-beta T cells came from about two months after transplant was reportedly several hundred expanded graft clones.

Germline trimming cut 0 bases from V and 4 bases from J; bases unmatched to any gene: 8. This CDR3 comprises 19 residues. Germline CDR1 SGHRS, CDR2 YFSETQ. Preparation of the TCRbeta library used unique molecular identifiers. TCRdb itself ran the PCR reads through MiXCR, one entry per CDR3 protein. The profile shows some 830,000 distinct CDR3 sequences, 16% of them singletons. A remark on this clonotype: The antigen remains undetermined.

The chain couples TRBV5-1 to TRBJ2-2; the match to TRBD2 covers 14 bases. The specimen comprised PBMCs, mostly from graft donor cells, sampled 360 days after TCRalphabeta/CD19-depleted stem cell transplant. This TCR was recovered from a male patient aged 10 to 17 who had a stem cell transplant for acute lymphoblastic leukemia, so the T cells may come from the graft donor. CDR3 protein: CASSLAPGLAGEPTGELFF. The CDR3 region has the DNA TGCGCCAGCAGCTTGGCTCCGGGACTAGCGGGAGAGCCCACCGGGGAGCTGTTTTTT.